This entry describes one T cell receptor beta chain. The antigen is undetermined. These data belong to a study of cytomegalovirus exposure and HLA in healthy donors. Study results and limitations: A highly shared variant cluster was judged a likely technical artifact.

Despite likely unrecorded immune exposures, the donors were nominally healthy at the time of sampling. PCR involved 60 Vbeta and 13 Jbeta primers. In the authors' workflow: It was a later analysis that counted tens of millions of unique TCR beta chains, of which some 10 million were shared. The repertoire was sequenced with immunoSEQ multiplex PCR; TCRdb's copy has only in-frame clones and lacks some. D and trimming were read from the DNA, whereas the V and J calls and clone size are those reported in that table. Of 130,000 or so clones listed, 73% are singletons. This CDR3 has 19 residues. V gave up 0 bases and J gave up 2 bases; unmatched junction bases: 6. Germline V gene sequence: CDR1 LGHNA, CDR2 YNFKEQ.

The rearrangement uses TRBV4-2 and TRBJ2-4, with 14 nucleotides matching TRBD2. This TCR was recovered from a woman aged 40 to 49 in good health and CMV-seropositive. Sequencing was carried out using PBMCs. CDR3 in DNA: TGTGCCAGCAGCCAAGAGACTAGCGGGGGGGCCTGGCCCAAAAACATTCAGTACTTC. Amino acid sequence: CASSQETSGGAWPKNIQYF.